The 30 T cell receptor beta chains below come from one sample, sequenced in a study of blood T cell repertoires in COVID-19. Profiled with immunoSEQ multiplex PCR; TCRdb holds only in-frame clones, not every one. Of about 120,000 clones listed, more than 60% are singletons. Material for sequencing was peripheral blood. The receptors were sampled from a man between 65 and 80 years old with acute or convalescent COVID-19.

This clone was picked up a small number of times. The gene calls are TRBV3-1 (or the pseudogene TRBV3-2) and TRBJ2-4; TRBD2 aligns across 11 bases. The J segment lost 1 base and the V segment lost 4 bases, leaving 12 bases of the junction unmatched. The V gene's germline CDR1 is LGHDT and CDR2 YNNKEL (reference sequence). This CDR3 spans 19 amino acids. The CDR3 DNA reads TGTGCCAGCAGCCCGCATGCCGGGACTAGCGGCGTGGCCAAAAACATTCAGTACTTC. The encoded protein is CASSPHAGTSGVAKNIQYF.

V is TRBV18 and J is TRBJ1-4; 11 bases map to TRBD1. The germline V gene has CDR1 KGHSH and CDR2 LQKENI. The CDR3 is 15 residues long. Losses at the gene ends were 3 bases for V and 7 bases for J; bases not matched to a gene: 4. Written as DNA, the CDR3 is TGTGCCAGCTCACCTAGGACAGGGGGCGGTGAAAAACTGTTTTTT. The encoded protein is CASSPRTGGGEKLFF. Drawing the rest from reference TRBV18 and TRBJ1-4, the complete variable domain is NAGVMQNPRHLVRRRGQEARLRCSPMKGHSHVYWYRQLPEEGLKFMVYLQKENIIDESGMPKERFSAEFPKEGPSILRIQQVVRGDSAAYFCASSPRTGGGEKLFFGSGTQLSVL.

This clone was observed a few times. The V gene is TRBV7-2, the J gene TRBJ1-1; tentative D call: TRBD1 (6 bases). The V gene lost 1 base and the J gene lost 4 bases, with 16 bases spanning the gap. There are 16 residues in the CDR3. From germline, CDR1 is SGHTA and CDR2 FQGNSA. The CDR3 is CASSLGIGGGGTEAFF. The CDR3 region has the DNA TGTGCCAGCAGCTTAGGAATAGGGGGTGGCGGCACTGAAGCTTTCTTT.

The chain employs TRBV16 and TRBJ1-2, with D maybe TRBD1 (6 bases). CDR1 KGHSY and CDR2 FQNENV come from the germline V gene. The CDR3 has 13 amino acids. Trimming shortened V by 6 bases and J by 6 bases, and 14 bases separated the two germline ends. The CDR3 sequence is CASRLQGVNGYTF. In DNA form, the CDR3 reads TGTGCCAGCAGACTACAGGGTGTCAATGGCTACACCTTC. Drawing the rest from reference TRBV16 and TRBJ1-2, the complete variable domain is GEEVAQTPKHLVRGEGQKAKLYCAPIKGHSYVFWYQQVLKNEFKFLISFQNENVFDETGMPKERFSAKCLPNSPCSLEIQATKLEDSAVYFCASRLQGVNGYTFGSGTRLTVV.

V usage is TRBV5-1 and J usage is TRBJ1-1; a possible D gene is TRBD1 (6 bases). This CDR3 comprises 15 residues. Germline CDR1 reads SGHRS; CDR2 reads YFSETQ. Trimming took 2 bases from V and 1 from J, leaving 12 bases between them. CDR3 bases: TGCGCCAGCAGCTTAGCCGGCAGGGGGAACACTGAAGCTTTCTTT. It codes for CASSLAGRGNTEAFF.

This clone has more than one count but fewer than ten. An end of the junction does not agree with germline; a read error may underlie this. The chain has TRBV11-3 and TRBJ1-1; D call uncertain. This CDR3 contains 14 residues. Per the germline V gene, CDR1 is SGHNT and CDR2 is YENEEA. The CDR3 spells CASSLDQVNTEAFF. CDR3 DNA: TGTGCCAGCAGCTTAGATCAGGTGAATACTGAAGCTTTCTTT.

The chain carries TRBV5-1 and TRBJ2-7; possibly TRBD2 for D (5 bases). Germline V gene lookup returns CDR1 SGHRS and CDR2 YFSETQ. The CDR3 consists of 15 residues. V was clipped by 6 bases and J by 3 bases, with 19 bases between them. In DNA, the CDR3 is TGCGCCAGCACCGTTCTTCCGGGGTTCCTCTACGAGCAGTACTTC. It yields the protein CASTVLPGFLYEQYF. Using reference TRBV5-1 and TRBJ2-7 for the parts outside the CDR3, the full variable domain is KAGVTQTPRYLIKTRGQQVTLSCSPISGHRSVSWYQQTPGQGLQFLFEYFSETQRNKGNFPGRFSGRQFSNSRSEMNVSTLELGDSALYLCASTVLPGFLYEQYFGPGTRLTVT.

The V gene is TRBV9, the J gene TRBJ2-3; 9 nucleotides align to TRBD1. V lost 4 bases and J lost 6; bases outside the gene matches: 9. Germline loops: CDR1 SGDLS, CDR2 YYNGEE. The CDR3 spans 15 residues. The CDR3 spells CASSPEDRGGDTQYF. The DNA of the CDR3 is TGTGCCAGCAGCCCCGAGGACAGGGGTGGGGATACGCAGTATTTT.

This clone was picked up one time. The rearrangement uses TRBV7-9 and TRBJ1-3; D might be TRBD1 (6 bases). V was trimmed by 5 bases and J by 5 bases, leaving 16 bases between them. Germline V gene data show CDR1 as SEHNR and CDR2 as FQNEAQ (reference sequence). CDR3 size: 15 residues. CDR3 sequence reads: CASSASGGGRNTIYF. CDR3 DNA: TGTGCCAGCAGCGCGAGTGGGGGCGGAAGAAACACCATATATTTT.

The genes are TRBV6-5 and TRBJ2-1; D perhaps matches TRBD1 (6 bases). Trimming stripped 3 bases from V and 3 bases from J, with 9 bases between. Germline-derived CDR1 and CDR2 are MNHEY and SVGAGI. This CDR3 is built from 14 residues. The chain's CDR3 is CASSYRTVYNEQFF. CDR3 sequence (DNA): TGTGCCAGCAGTTATAGGACAGTCTACAATGAGCAGTTCTTC.

The rearrangement uses TRBV5-5 and TRBJ1-1; 7 bases are a match to TRBD1. This CDR3 region has 13 residues. Germline CDR1 reads SGHKS; CDR2 reads YYEKEE (reference sequence). Germline trimming cut 6 bases from V and 7 bases from J; bases unmatched to any gene: 9. As DNA, the CDR3 is TGTGCCAGCAACCGACAGGGAGGCTTTGAAGCTTTCTTT. It is translated as CASNRQGGFEAFF.

The V and J genes are TRBV10-3 and TRBJ2-7, with 10 bases lining up with TRBD1. The length of the CDR3 is 15 residues. After removal of 3 bases from V and 6 bases from J, the junction contained 8 bases not matched to a gene. Germline CDR1 and CDR2: ENHRY and SYGVKD. The CDR3 sequence: CAISDGDRGNFEQYF. The DNA of the CDR3 is TGTGCCATCAGTGATGGGGACAGGGGCAATTTCGAGCAGTACTTC.

V and J are TRBV5-1 and TRBJ1-6; 10 bases are shared with TRBD1. J lost 4 bases, V lost 5 bases, and 9 bases had no gene match. The CDR3 has 17 amino acids. Looked up from germline, CDR1 is SGHRS and CDR2 is YFSETQ. For the CDR3, the DNA is TGCGCCAGCAGGCGGGACAGGGGACGAGCTTATAATTCACCCCTCCACTTT. Amino acid sequence: CASRRDRGRAYNSPLHF.

The count of this clone is one. V usage is TRBV19 and J usage is TRBJ1-5; 9 bases map to TRBD1. The junction had 7 bases not matched to a gene; V was cut back by 4 bases and J by 6 bases. From germline, CDR1 is LNHDA and CDR2 SQIVND (reference sequence). CDR3 length equals 15 residues. The CDR3 loop is CASSRGQGYRQPQHF. For the CDR3, the DNA is TGTGCCAGTAGTAGGGGACAGGGTTATCGTCAGCCCCAGCATTTT.

V is TRBV5-4 and J is TRBJ2-1; D is possibly TRBD1 (8 bases). The germline V and J ends were trimmed by 3 bases and 4 bases, with 14 bases remaining between them. The CDR3 runs to 15 residues. The germline gives CDR1 SGHNT, CDR2 YYREEE (reference sequence). The CDR3 nucleotides are TGTGCCAGCAGCTCACAGGGGGGGAATTACAATGAGCAGTTCTTC. The encoded protein is CASSSQGGNYNEQFF. Full variable domain (outside the CDR3, taken from reference TRBV5-4 and TRBJ2-1): ETGVTQSPTHLIKTRGQQVTLRCSSQSGHNTVSWYQQALGQGPQFIFQYYREEENGRGNFPPRFSGLQFPNYSSELNVNALELDDSALYLCASSSQGGNYNEQFFGPGTRLTVL.

The chain couples TRBV6-5 to TRBJ1-4, with D possibly TRBD1 on 5 matching bases. CDR3 length equals 11 residues. From germline, CDR1 is MNHEY and CDR2 SVGAGI. Trimming removed 10 bases at V and 8 bases at J, with 11 bases between. The CDR3 spells CATLSGEKLFF. The CDR3 DNA is TGTGCCACTCTATCAGGGGAAAAACTGTTTTTT.

This clone came up once. The rearrangement joins TRBV6-5 to TRBJ1-2; D is undetermined. CDR3 length equals 15 residues. Germline V CDR1 and CDR2: MNHEY, SVGAGI. V gave up 6 bases and J gave up 4 bases, with 18 bases separating them. CDR3 protein: CASSRGGGLSYGYTF. In DNA, the CDR3 is TGTGCCAGCAGCCGAGGCGGAGGGCTTTCCTATGGCTACACCTTC.

CDR3 coding DNA: TGTGCCAGCAGCCAAGATCAGGGACAGGGAGGTTCACCCCTCCACTTT. Its translation is CASSQDQGQGGSPLHF. The gene calls are TRBV3-1 (or the pseudogene TRBV3-2) and TRBJ1-6; 9 nucleotides agree with TRBD1. The length of the CDR3 is 16 residues. Germline V lookup: CDR1 LGHDT, CDR2 YNNKEL (reference sequence). V was pared by 0 bases and J by 9 bases, with 6 bases of the junction left unmatched.

The chain couples TRBV23-1 to TRBJ1-5; D may be TRBD1 (6 bases). TRBV23-1 is marked as an open reading frame, function uncertain. The length of the CDR3 is 14 residues. The V end was cut by 7 bases, the J end by 6 bases, with 16 bases between. CDR3 amino acids: CASIHRAPGQPQHF. The CDR3 DNA follows: TGCGCCAGCATTCACAGGGCTCCAGGTCAGCCCCAGCATTTT.

The chain links TRBV2 to TRBJ1-1, with 8 bases identical to TRBD1. The germline V gene has CDR1 SNHLY and CDR2 FYNNEI. Trimming removed 6 bases from V and 4 bases from J; junction bases left unmatched: 7. The length of the CDR3 is 14 residues. Here the CDR3 DNA reads TGTGCCAGCAGAACCCGGACAGGGCCCACTGAAGCTTTCTTT. Translated: CASRTRTGPTEAFF. Full variable domain (outside the CDR3, taken from reference TRBV2 and TRBJ1-1): EPEVTQTPSHQVTQMGQEVILRCVPISNHLYFYWYRQILGQKVEFLVSFYNNEISEKSEIFDDQFSVERPDGSNFTLKIRSTKLEDSAMYFCASRTRTGPTEAFFGQGTRLTVV.

V and J are TRBV7-9 and TRBJ1-3; tentatively, D is TRBD1 (5 bases). The CDR3 contains 14 residues. Germline V gene data show CDR1 as SEHNR and CDR2 as FQNEAQ (reference sequence). Trimming stripped 5 bases from V and 2 bases from J, with 10 bases between. The CDR3 bases are TGTGCCAGCAGCGACTCGGGGGCTGGAAACACCATATATTTT. Translated, it gives CASSDSGAGNTIYF.

This clone was observed a handful of times. The genes are TRBV19 and TRBJ1-5; a possible D gene is TRBD1 (6 bases). Germline values: CDR1 LNHDA, CDR2 SQIVND (reference sequence). Trimming took 7 bases from V and 7 from J, leaving 17 bases between them. This CDR3 has 14 residues. CDR3 in DNA: TGTGCCAGTACGGTACAGGGTGTAACCCAGCCCCAGCATTTT. Protein: CASTVQGVTQPQHF.

The chain employs TRBV7-2 and TRBJ2-5; 7 nucleotides agree with TRBD2. The V gene's germline CDR1 is SGHTA and CDR2 FQGNSA. This CDR3 spans 15 amino acids. V was pared by 5 bases and J by 5 bases, with 11 bases of the junction left unmatched. CDR3: CASSNLRGVGETQYF. For the CDR3, the DNA is TGTGCCAGCAGCAACCTCCGGGGGGTAGGTGAGACCCAGTACTTC.

The CDR3 reads CASSLAAASGQETQYF. The CDR3, as DNA: TGTGCCAGCAGCTTAGCCGCGGCTAGCGGGCAAGAGACCCAGTACTTC. The rearrangement joins TRBV13 to TRBJ2-5; TRBD2 aligns across 8 bases. The CDR3 is 16 residues long. CDR1 is PRHDT, CDR2 FYEKMQ, per germline (reference sequence). The V segment lost 1 base and the J segment 2 bases; nucleotides outside the gene matches: 6.

The chain recombines TRBV5-4 with TRBJ2-3, with 14 bases aligning to TRBD2. CDR1 is SGHNT and CDR2 is YYREEE in the germline V gene (reference sequence). The V and J ends lost 3 bases and 6 bases, in that order; junction bases with no gene match: 9. This CDR3 contains 17 residues. In DNA, the CDR3 is TGTGCCAGCAGCTCAAGACTAGCGGGGGGGACCACCGATACGCAGTATTTT. Protein product: CASSSRLAGGTTDTQYF.

V usage is TRBV7-2 and J usage is TRBJ1-1; a possible D gene is TRBD1 (5 bases). V was pared by 5 bases and J by 3 bases, with 10 bases between. CDR1 is SGHTA, CDR2 FQGNSA, per germline. This CDR3 is 13 amino acids long. The CDR3 loop reads CASSPRAYTEAFF. The CDR3 bases are TGTGCCAGCAGCCCCAGGGCTTACACTGAAGCTTTCTTT.

The chain is built from TRBV3-1 (or the pseudogene TRBV3-2) and TRBJ2-1; 7 bases map to TRBD2. Germline CDR1 reads LGHDT; CDR2 reads YNNKEL (reference sequence). Trimming removed 0 bases from V and 4 bases from J; junction bases left unmatched: 6. The CDR3 has 16 amino acids. The CDR3 is CASSQEGGLPYNEQFF. CDR3 DNA: TGTGCCAGCAGCCAAGAGGGGGGACTACCGTACAATGAGCAGTTCTTC.

The rearrangement links TRBV7-2 to TRBJ1-4; D is undetermined. Trimming removed 1 base at V and 6 bases at J, with 9 bases between. CDR1 is SGHTA, CDR2 FQGNSA, per germline. CDR3 length: 14 residues. The CDR3: CASSLVGRDEKLFF. For the CDR3, the DNA is TGTGCCAGCAGCTTAGTAGGCCGGGATGAAAAACTGTTTTTT. The variable domain in full, with the rest retrieved from reference TRBV7-2 and TRBJ1-4, is GAGVSQSPSNKVTEKGKDVELRCDPISGHTALYWYRQSLGQGLEFLIYFQGNSAPDKSGLPSDRFSAERTGGSVSTLTIQRTQQEDSAVYLCASSLVGRDEKLFFGSGTQLSVL.

V is TRBV28 and J is TRBJ1-4; 8 positions match TRBD1. V was clipped by 5 bases and J by 5 bases; unmatched bases: 10. This CDR3 has 16 residues. Germline CDR1 is MDHEN and CDR2 is SYDVKM. CDR3 amino acids: CASSPPRTGINEKLFF. The DNA of the CDR3 is TGTGCCAGCAGTCCTCCTCGGACAGGGATAAATGAAAAACTGTTTTTT.

The sample holds one count of this clone. The rearrangement links TRBV9 to TRBJ1-1; perhaps TRBD1 as D (5 bases). This CDR3 is built from 15 residues. Trimming pared 0 bases from V and 6 bases from J, leaving 15 bases between. The germline V gene has CDR1 SGDLS and CDR2 YYNGEE. The CDR3 reads CASSVATGVGAEAFF. The DNA for the CDR3 is TGTGCCAGCAGCGTAGCTACGGGGGTGGGCGCTGAAGCTTTCTTT.